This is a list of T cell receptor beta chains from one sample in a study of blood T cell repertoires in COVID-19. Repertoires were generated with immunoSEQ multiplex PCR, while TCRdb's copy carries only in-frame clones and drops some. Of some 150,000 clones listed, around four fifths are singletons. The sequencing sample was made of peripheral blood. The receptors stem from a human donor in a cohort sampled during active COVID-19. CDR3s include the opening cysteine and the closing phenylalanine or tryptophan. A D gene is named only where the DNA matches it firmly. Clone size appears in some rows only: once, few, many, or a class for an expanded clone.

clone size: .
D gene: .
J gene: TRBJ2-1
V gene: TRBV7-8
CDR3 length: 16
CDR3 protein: CASSLMGQSSYNEQFF
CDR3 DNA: TGTGCCAGCAGCTTAATGGGCCAGAGCTCCTACAATGAGCAGTTCTTC

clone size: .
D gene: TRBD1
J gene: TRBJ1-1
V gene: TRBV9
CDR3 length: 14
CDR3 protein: CASSRTGANTEAFF
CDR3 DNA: TGTGCCAGCAGCAGGACAGGGGCCAACACTGAAGCTTTCTTT

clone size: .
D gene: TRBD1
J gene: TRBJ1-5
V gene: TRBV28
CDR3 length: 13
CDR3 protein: CASSTGQGQPQHF
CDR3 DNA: TGTGCCAGCAGCACGGGACAGGGTCAGCCCCAGCATTTT

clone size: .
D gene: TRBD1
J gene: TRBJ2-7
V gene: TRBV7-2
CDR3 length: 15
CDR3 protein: CASSVRDRGTYEQYF
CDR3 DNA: TGTGCCAGCAGCGTCCGGGACAGGGGCACCTACGAGCAGTACTTC

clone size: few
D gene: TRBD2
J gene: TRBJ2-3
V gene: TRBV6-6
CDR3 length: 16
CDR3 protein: CASSYSLAGGLDTQYF
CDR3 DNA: TGTGCCAGCAGTTACTCGCTAGCGGGGGGGCTTGATACGCAGTATTTT

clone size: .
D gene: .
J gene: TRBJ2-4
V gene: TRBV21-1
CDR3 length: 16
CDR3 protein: CASSPRQGRGKNIQYF
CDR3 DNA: TGTGCCAGCAGCCCCCGACAGGGAAGGGGCAAAAACATTCAGTACTTC

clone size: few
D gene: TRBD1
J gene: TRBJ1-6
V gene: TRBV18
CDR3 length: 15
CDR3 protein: CASSPAGTGISPLHF
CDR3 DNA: TGTGCCAGCTCACCTGCCGGGACAGGGATCTCACCCCTCCACTTT

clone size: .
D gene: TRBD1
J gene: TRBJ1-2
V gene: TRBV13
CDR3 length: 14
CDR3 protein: CASSFTGGGGGYTF
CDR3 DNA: TGTGCCAGCAGCTTTACAGGGGGCGGAGGTGGCTACACCTTC

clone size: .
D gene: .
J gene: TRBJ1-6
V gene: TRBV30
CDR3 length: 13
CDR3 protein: CAHRNQDNSPLHF
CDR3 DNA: TGTGCCCACAGGAACCAGGATAATTCACCCCTCCACTTT

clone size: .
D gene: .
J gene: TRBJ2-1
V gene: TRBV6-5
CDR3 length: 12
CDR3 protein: CAHSTSYNEQFF
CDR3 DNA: TGTGCTCACAGCACCTCCTACAATGAGCAGTTCTTC

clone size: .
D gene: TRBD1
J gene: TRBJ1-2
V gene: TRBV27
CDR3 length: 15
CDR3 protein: CASSTLNRGLYGYTF
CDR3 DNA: TGTGCCAGCAGTACTCTAAACAGGGGGCTCTATGGCTACACCTTC

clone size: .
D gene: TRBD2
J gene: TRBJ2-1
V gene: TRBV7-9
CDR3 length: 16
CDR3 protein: CASSFRTSGGYNEQFF
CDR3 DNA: TGTGCCAGCAGCTTCCGGACTAGCGGGGGCTACAATGAGCAGTTCTTC

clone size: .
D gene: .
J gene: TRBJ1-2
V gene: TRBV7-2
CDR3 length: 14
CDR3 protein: CASSLGAFNYGYTF
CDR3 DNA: TGTGCCAGCAGCTTAGGGGCTTTTAACTATGGCTACACCTTC

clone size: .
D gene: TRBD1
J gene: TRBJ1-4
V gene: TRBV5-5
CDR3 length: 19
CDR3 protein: CASSLVMTFRGQGNEKLFF
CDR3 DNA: TGTGCCAGCAGCTTGGTTATGACATTCCGGGGACAGGGGAATGAAAAACTGTTTTTT

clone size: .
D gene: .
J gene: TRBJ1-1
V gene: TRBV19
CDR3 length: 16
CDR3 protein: CASSIWGSLMNTEAFF
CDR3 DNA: TGTGCCAGTAGTATCTGGGGCAGTCTCATGAACACTGAAGCTTTCTTT

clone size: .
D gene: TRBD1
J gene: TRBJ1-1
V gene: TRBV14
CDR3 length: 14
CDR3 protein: CASSPDRAWTEAFF
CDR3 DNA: TGTGCCAGCAGCCCCGACAGGGCCTGGACTGAAGCTTTCTTT

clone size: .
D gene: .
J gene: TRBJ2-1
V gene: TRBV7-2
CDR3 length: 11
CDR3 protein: CASKGGTTQFF
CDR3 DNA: TGTGCCAGCAAGGGGGGGACCACGCAGTTCTTC

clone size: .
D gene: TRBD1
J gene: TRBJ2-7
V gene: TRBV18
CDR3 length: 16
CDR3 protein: CASSPAPPGQGSEQYF
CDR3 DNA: TGTGCCAGCTCACCTGCTCCTCCGGGACAGGGATCCGAGCAGTACTTC

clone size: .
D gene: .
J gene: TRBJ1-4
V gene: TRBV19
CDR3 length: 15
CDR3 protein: CASSAPGVTNEKLFF
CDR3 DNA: TGTGCCAGTAGTGCCCCAGGGGTCACTAATGAAAAACTGTTTTTT

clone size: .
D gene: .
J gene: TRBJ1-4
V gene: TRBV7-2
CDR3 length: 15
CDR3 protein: CASSYLRGVGEKLFF
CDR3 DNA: TGTGCCAGCAGCTACCTCCGGGGGGTGGGTGAAAAACTGTTTTTT

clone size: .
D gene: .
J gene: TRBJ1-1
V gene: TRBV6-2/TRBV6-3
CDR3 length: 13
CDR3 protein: CASSRAMNTEAFF
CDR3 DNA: TGTGCCAGCAGCCGCGCTATGAACACTGAAGCTTTCTTT

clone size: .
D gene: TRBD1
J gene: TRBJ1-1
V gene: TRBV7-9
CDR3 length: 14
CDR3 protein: CASRQTGRDTEAFF
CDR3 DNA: TGTGCCAGCAGGCAGACAGGGCGAGACACTGAAGCTTTCTTT

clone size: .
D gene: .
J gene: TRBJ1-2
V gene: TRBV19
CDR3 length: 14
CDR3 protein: CASSIGQRIYGYTF
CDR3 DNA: TGTGCCAGTAGTATAGGGCAGCGGATCTATGGCTACACCTTC

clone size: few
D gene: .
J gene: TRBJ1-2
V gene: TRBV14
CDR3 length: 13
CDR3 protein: CASSQEYGYGYTF
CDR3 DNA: TGTGCCAGCAGCCAAGAATACGGCTATGGCTACACCTTC

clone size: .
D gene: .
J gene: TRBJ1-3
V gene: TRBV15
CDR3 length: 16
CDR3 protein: CATSSKTVISGNTIYF
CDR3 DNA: TGTGCCACCAGCAGTAAGACAGTGATCTCTGGAAACACCATATATTTT

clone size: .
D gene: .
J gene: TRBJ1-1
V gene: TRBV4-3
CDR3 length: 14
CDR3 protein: CASSQDARNTEAFF
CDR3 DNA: TGCGCCAGCAGCCAAGATGCGAGGAACACTGAAGCTTTCTTT

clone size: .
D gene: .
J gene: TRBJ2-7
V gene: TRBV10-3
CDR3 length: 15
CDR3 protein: CAISPGPPARDEQYF
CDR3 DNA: TGTGCCATCAGCCCAGGGCCCCCGGCTCGGGACGAGCAGTACTTC

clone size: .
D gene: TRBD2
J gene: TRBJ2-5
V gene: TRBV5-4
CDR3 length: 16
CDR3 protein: CASSFASGVFRETQYF
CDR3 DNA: TGTGCCAGCAGCTTCGCTAGCGGGGTCTTCCGGGAGACCCAGTACTTC

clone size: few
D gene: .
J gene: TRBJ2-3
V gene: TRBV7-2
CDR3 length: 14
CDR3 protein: CASSLGHRVDTQYF
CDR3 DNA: TGTGCCAGCAGCTTAGGCCACAGAGTCGATACGCAGTATTTT

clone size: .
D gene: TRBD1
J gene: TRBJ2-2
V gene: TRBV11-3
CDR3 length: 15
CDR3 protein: CASSGTGGAWGELFF
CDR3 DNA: TGTGCCAGCAGCGGGACAGGGGGCGCGTGGGGGGAGCTGTTTTTT

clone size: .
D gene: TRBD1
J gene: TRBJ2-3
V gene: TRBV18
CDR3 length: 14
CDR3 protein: CASSTGAMADTQYF
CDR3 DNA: TGTGCCAGCTCGACAGGGGCCATGGCGGATACGCAGTATTTT

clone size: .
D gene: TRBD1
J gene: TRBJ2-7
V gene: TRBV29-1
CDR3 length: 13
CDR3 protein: CSAGDRLKYEQYF
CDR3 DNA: TGCAGCGCCGGGGACAGGCTTAAGTACGAGCAGTACTTC

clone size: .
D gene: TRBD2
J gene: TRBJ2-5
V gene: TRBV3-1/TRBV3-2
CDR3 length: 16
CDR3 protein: CASSQSLAGGQETQYF
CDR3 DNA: TGTGCCAGCAGCCAATCGTTAGCGGGGGGTCAAGAGACCCAGTACTTC

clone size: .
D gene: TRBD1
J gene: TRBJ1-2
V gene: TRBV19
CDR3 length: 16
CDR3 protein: CASSTPGTGRNYGYTF
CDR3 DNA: TGTGCCAGTAGTACCCCCGGGACAGGGCGGAACTATGGCTACACCTTC

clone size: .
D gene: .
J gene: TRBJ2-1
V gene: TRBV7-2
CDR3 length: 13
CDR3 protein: CASRPTVGPQQFF
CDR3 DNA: TGTGCCAGCAGACCCACAGTGGGGCCGCAGCAGTTCTTC

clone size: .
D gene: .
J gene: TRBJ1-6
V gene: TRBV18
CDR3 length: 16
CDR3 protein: CASSGSSTVNNSPLHF
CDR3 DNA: TGTGCCAGCTCAGGTTCTTCAACAGTTAATAATTCACCCCTCCACTTT

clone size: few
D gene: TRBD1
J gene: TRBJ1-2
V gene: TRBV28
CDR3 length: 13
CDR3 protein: CASSHRGNYGYTF
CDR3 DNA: TGTGCCAGCAGTCACAGGGGCAACTATGGCTACACCTTC

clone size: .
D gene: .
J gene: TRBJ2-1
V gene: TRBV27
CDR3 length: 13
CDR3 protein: CASSSSSYNEQFF
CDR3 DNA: TGTGCCAGCAGTTCTAGCTCCTACAATGAGCAGTTCTTC

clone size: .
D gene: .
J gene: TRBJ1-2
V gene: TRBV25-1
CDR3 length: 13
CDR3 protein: CASSKQGNYGYTF
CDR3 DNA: TGTGCCAGCAGTAAACAGGGCAACTATGGCTACACCTTC

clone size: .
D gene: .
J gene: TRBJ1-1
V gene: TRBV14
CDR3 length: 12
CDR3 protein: CASSRGVTEAFF
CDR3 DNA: TGTGCCAGCAGCCGGGGGGTCACTGAAGCTTTCTTT

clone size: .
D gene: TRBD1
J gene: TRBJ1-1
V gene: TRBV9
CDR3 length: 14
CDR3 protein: CASSPGTGNTEAFF
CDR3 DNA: TGTGCCAGCAGCCCAGGGACAGGAAACACTGAAGCTTTCTTT

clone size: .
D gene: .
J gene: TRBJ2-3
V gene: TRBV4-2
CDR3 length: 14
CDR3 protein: CASSQGAVQDTQYF
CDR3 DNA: TGTGCCAGCAGCCAAGGGGCCGTTCAAGATACGCAGTATTTT

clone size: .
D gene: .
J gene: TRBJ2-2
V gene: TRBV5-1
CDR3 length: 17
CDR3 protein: CASSFYRTTYNTGELFF
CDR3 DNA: TGCGCCAGCAGCTTTTATCGAACCACATACAACACCGGGGAGCTGTTTTTT

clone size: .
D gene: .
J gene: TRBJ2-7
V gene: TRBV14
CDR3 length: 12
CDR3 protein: CASSHGPYEQYF
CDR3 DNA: TGTGCCAGCAGCCATGGCCCCTACGAGCAGTACTTC

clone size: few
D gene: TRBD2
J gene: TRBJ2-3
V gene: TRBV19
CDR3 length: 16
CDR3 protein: CASSIASGGSTDTQYF
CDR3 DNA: TGTGCCAGTAGTATAGCTAGCGGGGGCAGCACAGATACGCAGTATTTT

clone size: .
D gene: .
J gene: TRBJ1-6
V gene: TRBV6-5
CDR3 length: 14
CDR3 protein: CASRPQGGNSPLHF
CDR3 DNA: TGTGCCAGCAGGCCTCAGGGCGGAAATTCACCCCTCCACTTT

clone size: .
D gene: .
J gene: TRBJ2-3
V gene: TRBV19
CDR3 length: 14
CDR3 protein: CASSIGQASNTQYF
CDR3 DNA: TGTGCCAGTAGTATAGGACAGGCGAGTAATACGCAGTATTTT

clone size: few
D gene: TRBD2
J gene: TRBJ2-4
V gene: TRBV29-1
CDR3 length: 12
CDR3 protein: CSGGGGENIQYF
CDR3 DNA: TGCAGCGGCGGGGGGGGCGAAAACATTCAGTACTTC

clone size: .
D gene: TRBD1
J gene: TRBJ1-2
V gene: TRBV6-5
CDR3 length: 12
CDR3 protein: CARGDRVYGYTF
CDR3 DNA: TGTGCCAGGGGGGACAGGGTGTATGGCTACACCTTC

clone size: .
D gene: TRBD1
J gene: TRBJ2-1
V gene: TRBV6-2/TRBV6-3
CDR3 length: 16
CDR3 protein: CASSTGRGPVVNEQFF
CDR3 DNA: TGTGCCAGCAGCACCGGTAGGGGGCCCGTGGTCAATGAGCAGTTCTTC